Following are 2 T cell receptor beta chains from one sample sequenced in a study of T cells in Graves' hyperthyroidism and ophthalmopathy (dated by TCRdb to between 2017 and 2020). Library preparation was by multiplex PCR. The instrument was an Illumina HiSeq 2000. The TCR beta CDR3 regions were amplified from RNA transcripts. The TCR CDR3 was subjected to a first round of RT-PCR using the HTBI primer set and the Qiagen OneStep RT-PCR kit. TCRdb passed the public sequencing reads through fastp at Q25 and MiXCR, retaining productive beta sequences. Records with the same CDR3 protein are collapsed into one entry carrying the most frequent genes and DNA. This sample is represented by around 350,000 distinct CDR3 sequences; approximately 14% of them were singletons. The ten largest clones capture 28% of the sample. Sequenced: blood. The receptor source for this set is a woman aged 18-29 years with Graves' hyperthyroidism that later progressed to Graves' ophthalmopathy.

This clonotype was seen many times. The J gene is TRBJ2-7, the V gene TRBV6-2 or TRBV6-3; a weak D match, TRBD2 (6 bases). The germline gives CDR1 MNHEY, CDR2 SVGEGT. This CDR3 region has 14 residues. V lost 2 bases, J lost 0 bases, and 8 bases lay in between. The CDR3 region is CASSYGGISYEQYF. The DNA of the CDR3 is TGTGCCAGCAGTTACGGCGGGATCTCCTACGAGCAGTACTTC.

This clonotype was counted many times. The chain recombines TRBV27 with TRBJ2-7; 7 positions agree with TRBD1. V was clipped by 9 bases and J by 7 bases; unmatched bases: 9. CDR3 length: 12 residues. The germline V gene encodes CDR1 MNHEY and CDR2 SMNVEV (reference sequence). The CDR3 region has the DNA TGTGCCAGTTGGGACAGCGAGGGGGAGCAGTACTTC. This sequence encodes CASWDSEGEQYF.